The table lists the clone carrying this T cell receptor (beta chain) with a few counts. The antigen is undetermined. This entry belongs to a study of T cells after yellow fever vaccination. Whole-study results and caveats: Highly abundant clonotypes carried over from the bulk population could end up in FACS-sorted repertoires as contaminants.

The germline V and J ends were trimmed by 4 bases and 7 bases, with 29 bases remaining between them. Germline V CDR1 and CDR2: SQVTM, ANQGSEA. The CDR3 runs 17 residues. One entry per CDR3 protein, called by TCRdb with MiXCR from the 5' RACE reads. The sample consists of 100,000 to 150,000 distinct CDR3 sequences, 13% to 15% of them appearing once. The chain uses TRBV29-1 and TRBJ2-7, with a tentative D call TRBD2 (5 bases). Sample: CD8+ T cells sorted from PBMCs, taken 5 days after the yellow fever booster vaccination. This sequence originates from a man aged 18 to 29 who received the YFV17D yellow fever vaccine. CDR3 sequence (DNA): TGCAGCGTTGTGGGGTTAAGAACCGGCCTGAGAACGGGGGAGCAGTACTTC. Translating it yields CSVVGLRTGLRTGEQYF.